The clone carrying this T cell receptor (beta chain) was counted a single time. Profiling relied on immunoSEQ multiplex PCR, and the TCRdb table lists in-frame clones only, not all of them. The data hold roughly 2.6 million clones, with approximately 92% observed a single time. The sample originates from a study of shared clonotypes between healthy human individuals. Across the study: The plates for each donor numbered three CD4 naive, three CD4 memory, two CD8 naive and one CD8 memory.

The CDR3 sequence is 14 residues long. Trimming took off 0 bases at V and 2 bases at J, with 7 bases between the two ends. Germline CDR1 is SGHRS and CDR2 is YFSETQ. This clonotype was obtained from a man younger than 30 in good health. This sequence joins TRBV5-1 and TRBJ2-3; D gene uncertain. Sequencing used naive CD4+ T cells sorted from blood. Stated subset: CD45RA+ positively selected. The CDR3 loop reads CASSLATITDTQYF. DNA for the CDR3: TGCGCCAGCAGCTTGGCCACTATCACAGATACGCAGTATTTT. Based on the CDR3 plus reference TRBV5-1 and TRBJ2-3, the full variable domain is KAGVTQTPRYLIKTRGQQVTLSCSPISGHRSVSWYQQTPGQGLQFLFEYFSETQRNKGNFPGRFSGRQFSNSRSEMNVSTLELGDSALYLCASSLATITDTQYFGPGTRLTVL.